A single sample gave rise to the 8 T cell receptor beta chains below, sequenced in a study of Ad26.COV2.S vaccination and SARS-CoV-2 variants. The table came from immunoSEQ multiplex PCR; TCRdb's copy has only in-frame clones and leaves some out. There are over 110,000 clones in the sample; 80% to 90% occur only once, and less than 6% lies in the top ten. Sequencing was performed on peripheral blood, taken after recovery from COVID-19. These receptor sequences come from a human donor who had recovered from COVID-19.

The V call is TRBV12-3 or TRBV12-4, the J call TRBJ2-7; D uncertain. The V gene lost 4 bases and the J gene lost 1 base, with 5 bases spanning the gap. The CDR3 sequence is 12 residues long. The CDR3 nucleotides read TGTGCCAGCAGTTATGGGTCCTACGAGCAGTACTTC. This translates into CASSYGSYEQYF.

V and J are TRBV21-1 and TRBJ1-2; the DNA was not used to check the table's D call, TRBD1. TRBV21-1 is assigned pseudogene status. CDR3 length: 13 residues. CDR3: CASSRDILGGYTF. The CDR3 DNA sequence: TGTGCCAGCAGCAGGGACATCCTGGGGGGCTACACCTTC.

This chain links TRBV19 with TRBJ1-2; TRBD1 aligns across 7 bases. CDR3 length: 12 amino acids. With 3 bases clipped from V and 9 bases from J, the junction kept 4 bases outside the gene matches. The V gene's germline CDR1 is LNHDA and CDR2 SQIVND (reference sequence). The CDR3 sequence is CASSMGRGSYTF. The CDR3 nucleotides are TGTGCCAGTAGTATGGGCAGGGGGAGCTACACCTTC.

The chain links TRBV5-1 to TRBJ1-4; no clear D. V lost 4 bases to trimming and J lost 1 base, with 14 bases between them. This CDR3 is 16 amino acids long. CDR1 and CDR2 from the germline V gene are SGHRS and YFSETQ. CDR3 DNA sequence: TGCGCCAGCAGCACCGACGGGGTAGGAACTAATGAAAAACTGTTTTTT. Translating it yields CASSTDGVGTNEKLFF.

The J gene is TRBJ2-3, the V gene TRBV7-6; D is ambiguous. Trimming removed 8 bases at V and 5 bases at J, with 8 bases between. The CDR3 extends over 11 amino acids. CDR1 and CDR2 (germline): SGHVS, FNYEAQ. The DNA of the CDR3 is TGTGCCAGCGCTTATGGAGATACGCAGTATTTT. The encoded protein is CASAYGDTQYF. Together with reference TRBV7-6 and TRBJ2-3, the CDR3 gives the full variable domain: GAGVSQSPRYKVTKRGQDVALRCDPISGHVSLYWYRQALGQGPEFLTYFNYEAQQDKSGLPNDRFSAERPEGSISTLTIQRTEQRDSAMYRCASAYGDTQYFGPGTRLTVL.

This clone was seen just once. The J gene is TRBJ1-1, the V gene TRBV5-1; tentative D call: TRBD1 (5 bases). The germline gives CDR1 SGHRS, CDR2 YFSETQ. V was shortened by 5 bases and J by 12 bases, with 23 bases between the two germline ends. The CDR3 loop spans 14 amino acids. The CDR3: CASRLDSSDTETFF. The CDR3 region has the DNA TGCGCCAGCAGATTAGACAGTTCTGACACTGAGACTTTCTTT. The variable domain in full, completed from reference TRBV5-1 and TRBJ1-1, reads KAGVTQTPRYLIKTRGQQVTLSCSPISGHRSVSWYQQTPGQGLQFLFEYFSETQRNKGNFPGRFSGRQFSNSRSEMNVSTLELGDSALYLCASRLDSSDTETFFGQGTRLTVV.

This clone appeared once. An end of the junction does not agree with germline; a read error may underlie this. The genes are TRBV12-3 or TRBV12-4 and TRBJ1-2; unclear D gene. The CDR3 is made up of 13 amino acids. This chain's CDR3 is CATSLGPNYGYTF. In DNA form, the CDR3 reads TGTGCCACCAGTCTGGGCCCTAACTATGGCTACACCTTC.

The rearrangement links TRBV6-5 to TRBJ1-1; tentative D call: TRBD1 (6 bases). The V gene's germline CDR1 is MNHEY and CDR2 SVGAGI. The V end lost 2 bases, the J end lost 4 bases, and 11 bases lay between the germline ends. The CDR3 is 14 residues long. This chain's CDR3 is CASSYGQGPTEAFF. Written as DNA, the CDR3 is TGTGCCAGCAGTTACGGGCAGGGGCCCACTGAAGCTTTCTTT.